The next 14 T cell receptor beta chains were all read from a single sample in a study of shared clonotypes between healthy human individuals. As defined, naive CD8 cells were CD45RO-negative and positively selected for CCR7, with terminally differentiated effector memory CD45RA+ cells excluded. Profiling relied on immunoSEQ multiplex PCR, and the TCRdb table lists in-frame clones only, not all of them. The repertoire holds 630,000 or so clones, with 98% as singletons. Sequenced sample: naive CD8+ T cells sorted from blood. Receptor source: a man aged 25 to 40 in good health.

This clone was found a few times. The V and J genes are TRBV15 and TRBJ2-7, with 8 bases that match TRBD2. Trimming took 8 bases from V and 2 from J; bases not matched to a gene: 5. The CDR3 loop spans 13 amino acids. CDR1 and CDR2 from the germline V gene are LNHNV and YYDKDF (reference sequence). CDR3 in DNA: TGTGCCACCTCTAGCGGGTCAGCCTACGAGCAGTACTTC. This codes for CATSSGSAYEQYF. The full variable domain, in which reference TRBV15 and TRBJ2-7 provide the parts outside the CDR3, is DAMVIQNPRYQVTQFGKPVTLSCSQTLNHNVMYWYQQKSSQAPKLLFHYYDKDFNNEADTPDNFQSRRPNTSFCFLDIRSPGLGDTAMYLCATSSGSAYEQYFGPGTRLTVT.

This clone was found once. V gene TRBV7-9 combines with J gene TRBJ2-7; the D is unclear. The V and J ends lost 5 bases and 9 bases respectively, with 20 bases between them. The CDR3 is 14 amino acids. The germline CDR1 and CDR2 sequences are SEHNR and FQNEAQ (reference sequence). The CDR3 DNA reads as TGTGCCAGCAGCCTCCCACGCCCCGACGCCGGGCAGTACTTC. It encodes CASSLPRPDAGQYF.

V usage is TRBV9 and J usage is TRBJ2-7, with unresolved D. This CDR3 has 11 amino acids. V gave up 4 bases and J gave up 5 bases, with 7 bases separating them. Per germline, CDR1 SGDLS and CDR2 YYNGEE. CDR3 residues: CASSSRHEQYF. DNA of the CDR3: TGTGCCAGCAGCTCCCGACACGAGCAGTACTTC.

V is TRBV7-9 and J is TRBJ2-7; D is perhaps TRBD2 (5 bases). Trimming took off 4 bases at V and 3 bases at J, with 13 bases between the two ends. This CDR3 is built from 14 residues. CDR1 SEHNR and CDR2 FQNEAQ come from the germline V gene (reference sequence). The CDR3 nucleotides read TGTGCCAGCAGCTCGCGGACTGTTTACTACGAGCAGTACTTC. It specifies CASSSRTVYYEQYF.

CDR3 nucleotide sequence: TGTGCCAGCAGCCAATCAGCTGGGGGCCGTTTCACTGAAGCTTTCTTT. Amino acid sequence: CASSQSAGGRFTEAFF. V usage is TRBV16 and J usage is TRBJ1-1; a possible D gene is TRBD1 (6 bases). There are 16 residues in the CDR3. The germline V and J ends were trimmed by 0 bases and 4 bases, with 15 bases remaining between them. Germline V gene data show CDR1 as KGHSY and CDR2 as FQNENV.

The chain carries TRBV20-1 and TRBJ2-5; 7 nucleotides agree with TRBD2. CDR3 size: 11 residues. V lost 6 bases, J lost 5 bases, and 3 bases stayed unmatched. Germline CDR1 is DFQATT and CDR2 is SNEGSKA (reference sequence). CDR3 nucleotide sequence: TGCAGTGCCGATAGCGGGGAGACCCAGTACTTC. Encoded protein: CSADSGETQYF.

The rearrangement joins TRBV29-1 to TRBJ2-7, with no clear D. V was trimmed by 5 bases and J by 1 base, leaving 15 bases between them. Germline loops: CDR1 SQVTM, CDR2 ANQGSEA. This CDR3 is 14 amino acids long. The DNA for the CDR3 is TGCAGCGTTTCAGGACGTCAGGAGTCCTACGAGCAGTACTTC. It yields the protein CSVSGRQESYEQYF.

The gene calls are TRBV11-2 and TRBJ2-3; D is tentatively TRBD1 or TRBD2 (5 bases each). Per germline, CDR1 SGHAT and CDR2 FQNNGV. V was trimmed by 5 bases and J by 8 bases, leaving 23 bases between them. This CDR3 has 16 amino acids. CDR3 bases: TGTGCCAGCAGCCCTGACCGGGACCAAGGGTCAGGTACGCAGTATTTT. Translated, it gives CASSPDRDQGSGTQYF.

V and J are TRBV28 and TRBJ2-7, with 7 bases identical to TRBD2. Germline CDR1 MDHEN, CDR2 SYDVKM. With 3 bases clipped from V and 1 base from J, the junction kept 6 bases outside the gene matches. The CDR3 length is 15 residues. DNA for the CDR3: TGTGCCAGCAGTTTGGGCGGGAGAGGTTCCTACGAGCAGTACTTC. Translation: CASSLGGRGSYEQYF.

This rearrangement joins TRBV18 to TRBJ1-1; a weak D match, TRBD1 (6 bases). This CDR3 contains 16 residues. Germline V gives CDR1 KGHSH, CDR2 LQKENI. V was clipped by 1 base and J by 0 bases, with 12 bases between them. The CDR3 protein is CASSPLRTDMNTEAFF. CDR3 in DNA: TGTGCCAGCTCACCACTACGGACAGACATGAACACTGAAGCTTTCTTT.

The DNA of the CDR3 is TGTGCCAACCCTGACGCTCGCTACGAGCAGTACTTC. Residues: CANPDARYEQYF. The chain combines TRBV6-1 with TRBJ2-7; unclear D gene. The V gene's germline CDR1 is MNHNS and CDR2 SASEGT. V gave up 10 bases and J gave up 3 bases, with 13 bases separating them. This CDR3 region has 12 residues.

The CDR3 nucleotides are TGTGCCAGGCGGGCGCAGGGGGCTATTGAGAGCAATCAGCCCCAGCATTTT. It translates to CARRAQGAIESNQPQHF. J is TRBJ1-5 and V is TRBV27; 8 nucleotides agree with TRBD1. J lost 1 base, V lost 9 bases, and 14 bases had no gene match. The CDR3 totals 17 residues. Germline values: CDR1 MNHEY, CDR2 SMNVEV (reference sequence).

The chain recombines TRBV29-1 with TRBJ2-2; D possibly corresponds to TRBD2 (6 bases). Per the germline V gene, CDR1 is SQVTM and CDR2 is ANQGSEA. The V end lost 7 bases, the J end lost 0 bases, and 15 bases lay between the germline ends. The length of the CDR3 is 15 residues. In DNA, the CDR3 is TGCAGCGCCTTAGCGGCGAGCCCGAACACCGGGGAGCTGTTTTTT. It translates to CSALAASPNTGELFF.

V is TRBV9 and J is TRBJ2-5; D gene unclear. Per the germline V gene, CDR1 is SGDLS and CDR2 is YYNGEE. The CDR3 consists of 12 residues. V was cut by 4 bases and J by 0 bases, with 4 bases left in between. CDR3 loop: CASSSNQETQYF. The CDR3 nucleotides read TGTGCCAGCAGCTCGAACCAAGAGACCCAGTACTTC.